This T cell receptor beta chain was identified during a study of blood T cell repertoires in COVID-19. Study summary: The United States, Italy and Spain were the sources of the acute and convalescent COVID-19 samples.

The CDR3 loop spans 15 amino acids. Germline CDR1 is SGHRS and CDR2 is YFSETQ. Deletions cut 0 bases from V and 7 bases from J, with 11 bases between. Profiling relied on immunoSEQ multiplex PCR, and the TCRdb table lists in-frame clones only, not all of them. The table has about 60,000 clones, just under 90% seen once; the top ten hold approximately 8.8%. The sequenced sample consisted of peripheral blood. The TCR originated in a human donor with active COVID-19. The donor label of this sample is uncertain. The chain has TRBV5-1 and TRBJ1-6; no reliable D call. CDR3 region: CASSLAAVMNSPLHF. Written as DNA, the CDR3 is TGCGCCAGCAGCTTGGCCGCAGTGATGAATTCACCCCTCCACTTT. Combining the CDR3 with reference TRBV5-1 and TRBJ1-6 gives the whole variable domain KAGVTQTPRYLIKTRGQQVTLSCSPISGHRSVSWYQQTPGQGLQFLFEYFSETQRNKGNFPGRFSGRQFSNSRSEMNVSTLELGDSALYLCASSLAAVMNSPLHFGNGTRLTVT.